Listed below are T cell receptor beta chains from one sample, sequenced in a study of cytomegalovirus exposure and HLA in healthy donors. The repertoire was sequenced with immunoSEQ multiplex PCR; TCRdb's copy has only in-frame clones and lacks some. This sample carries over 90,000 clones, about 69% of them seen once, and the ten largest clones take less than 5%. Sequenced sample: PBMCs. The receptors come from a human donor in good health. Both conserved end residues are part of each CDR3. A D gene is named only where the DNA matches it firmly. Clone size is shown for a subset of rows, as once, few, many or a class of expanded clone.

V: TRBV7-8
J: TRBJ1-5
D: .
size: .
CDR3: CASSLVPVNQPQHF
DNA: TGTGCCAGCAGCTTAGTGCCGGTCAATCAGCCCCAGCATTTT

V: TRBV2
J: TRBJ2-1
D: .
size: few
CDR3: CASRPLAGEQFF
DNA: TGTGCCAGCAGGCCACTAGCAGGCGAGCAGTTCTTC

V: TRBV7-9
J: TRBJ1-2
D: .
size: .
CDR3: CASSPGGYGYTF
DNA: TGTGCCAGCAGCCCGGGGGGGTATGGCTACACCTTC

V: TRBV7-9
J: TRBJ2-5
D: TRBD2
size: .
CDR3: CASSLRETNETQYF
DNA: TGTGCCAGCAGCTTGCGGGAGACCAACGAGACCCAGTACTTC

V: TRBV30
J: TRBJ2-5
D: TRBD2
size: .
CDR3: CAWGLLAGYRETQYF
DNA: TGTGCCTGGGGCCTTCTAGCGGGATACCGGGAGACCCAGTACTTC

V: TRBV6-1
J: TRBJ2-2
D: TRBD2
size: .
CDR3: CASSEVAGVNTGELFF
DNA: TGTGCCAGCAGTGAAGTAGCGGGCGTGAACACCGGGGAGCTGTTTTTT

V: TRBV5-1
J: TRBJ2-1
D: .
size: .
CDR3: CASSLGSGSEQFF
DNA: TGCGCCAGCAGCTTAGGGTCCGGGAGTGAGCAGTTCTTC

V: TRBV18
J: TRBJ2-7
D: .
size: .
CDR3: CASSPSTSSYEQYF
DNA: TGTGCCAGCTCACCTTCGACTAGCTCCTACGAGCAGTACTTC

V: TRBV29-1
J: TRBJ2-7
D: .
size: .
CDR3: CSVEDTGFSYEQYF
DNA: TGCAGCGTTGAGGACACAGGGTTTTCCTACGAGCAGTACTTC

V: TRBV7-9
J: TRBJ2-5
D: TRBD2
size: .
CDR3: CASTEGGQETQYF
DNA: TGTGCCAGCACCGAGGGAGGGCAAGAGACCCAGTACTTC

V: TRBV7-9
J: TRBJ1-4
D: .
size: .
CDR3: CASSSETGFREKLFF
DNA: TGTGCCAGCAGCTCAGAGACAGGTTTCCGGGAAAAACTGTTTTTT

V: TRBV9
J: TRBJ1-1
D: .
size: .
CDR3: CASSRLNTEAFF
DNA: TGTGCCAGCAGCCGGTTGAACACTGAAGCTTTCTTT

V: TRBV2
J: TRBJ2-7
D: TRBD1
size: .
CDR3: CASSPGQGPNEQYF
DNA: TGTGCCAGCAGTCCGGGACAGGGTCCGAACGAGCAGTACTTC

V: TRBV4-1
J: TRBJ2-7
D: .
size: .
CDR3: CASSQEGAGTPRDEQYF
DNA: TGCGCCAGCAGCCAAGAAGGGGCCGGGACCCCGCGGGATGAGCAGTACTTC

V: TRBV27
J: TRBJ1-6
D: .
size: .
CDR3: CASSFPNSPLHF
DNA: TGTGCCAGCAGTTTTCCGAATTCACCCCTCCACTTT

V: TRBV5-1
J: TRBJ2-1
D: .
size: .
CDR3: CASSLAGSSYNEQFF
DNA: TGCGCCAGCAGCTTGGCGGGGAGCTCCTACAATGAGCAGTTCTTC

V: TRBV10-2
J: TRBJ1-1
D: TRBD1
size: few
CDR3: CASCGTGPMNTEAFF
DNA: TGCGCCAGCTGTGGGACAGGTCCTATGAACACTGAAGCTTTCTTT

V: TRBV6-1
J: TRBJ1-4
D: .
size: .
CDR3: CASSEAGLATNEKLFF
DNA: TGTGCCAGCAGTGAGGCGGGCCTTGCAACTAATGAAAAACTGTTTTTT

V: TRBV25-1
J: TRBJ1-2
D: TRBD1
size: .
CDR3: CASSDTGQGHDYGYTF
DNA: TGTGCCAGCAGTGATACGGGACAGGGGCACGACTATGGCTACACCTTC

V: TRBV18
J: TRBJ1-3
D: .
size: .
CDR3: CASSAGVAGNTIYF
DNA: TGTGCCAGCTCAGCAGGGGTAGCTGGAAACACCATATATTTT

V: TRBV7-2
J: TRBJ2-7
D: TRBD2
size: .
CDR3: CATKIGGSSYEQYF
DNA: TGTGCCACCAAGATTGGCGGGAGCTCCTACGAGCAGTACTTC

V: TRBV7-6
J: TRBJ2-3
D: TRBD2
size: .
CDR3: CASSLGTRLDTQYF
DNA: TGTGCCAGCAGCTTGGGGACTAGGTTGGATACGCAGTATTTT

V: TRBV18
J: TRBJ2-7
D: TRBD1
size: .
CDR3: CASSPGTGHYEQYF
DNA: TGTGCCAGCTCACCCGGGACAGGGCACTACGAGCAGTACTTC

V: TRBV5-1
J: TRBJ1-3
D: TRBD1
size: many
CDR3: CASSLGQGQISGNTIYF
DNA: TGCGCCAGCAGCTTGGGACAGGGCCAGATCTCTGGAAACACCATATATTTT

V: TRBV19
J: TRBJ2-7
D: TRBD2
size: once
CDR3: CASSIVREGEQYF
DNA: TGTGCCAGTAGTATTGTCAGGGAGGGCGAGCAGTACTTC

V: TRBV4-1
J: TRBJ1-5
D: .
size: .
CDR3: CASSLQGNNQPQHF
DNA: TGCGCCAGCAGCCTGCAGGGGAACAATCAGCCCCAGCATTTT

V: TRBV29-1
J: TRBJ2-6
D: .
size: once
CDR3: CSALGPTLGANVLTF
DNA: TGCAGCGCCCTGGGCCCAACTCTTGGGGCCAACGTCCTGACTTTC

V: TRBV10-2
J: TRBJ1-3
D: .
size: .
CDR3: CASSEWAGNGNTIYF
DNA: TGCGCCAGCAGTGAGTGGGCAGGGAATGGAAACACCATATATTTT

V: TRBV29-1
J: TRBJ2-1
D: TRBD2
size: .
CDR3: CSVLARVLLAGVRSYNEQFF
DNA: TGCAGCGTTCTGGCTCGGGTCCTCTTAGCGGGAGTCAGGTCCTACAATGAGCAGTTCTTC

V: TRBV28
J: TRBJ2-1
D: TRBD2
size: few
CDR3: CASSFRGGLAGYNEQFF
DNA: TGTGCCAGCAGTTTTAGAGGAGGGCTAGCGGGGTACAATGAGCAGTTCTTC

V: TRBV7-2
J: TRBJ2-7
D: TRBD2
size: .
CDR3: CASSLTPSGGYEQYF
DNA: TGTGCCAGCAGCTTAACTCCTAGCGGGGGTTACGAGCAGTACTTC

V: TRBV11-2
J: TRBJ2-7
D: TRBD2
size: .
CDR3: CASSLELAGGYEQYF
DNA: TGTGCCAGCAGCTTGGAACTAGCGGGAGGCTACGAGCAGTACTTC

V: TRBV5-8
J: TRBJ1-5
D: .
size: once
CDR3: CASSRGRPQHF
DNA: TGTGCCAGCAGCCGGGGTCGGCCCCAGCATTTT

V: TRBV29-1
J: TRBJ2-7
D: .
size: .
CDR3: CSVGAPQDEQYF
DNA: TGCAGCGTTGGGGCCCCCCAAGACGAGCAGTACTTC

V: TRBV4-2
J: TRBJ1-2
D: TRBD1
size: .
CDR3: CASSQESRGSVDYGYTF
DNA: TGTGCCAGCAGCCAAGAGTCCAGGGGGTCAGTGGACTATGGCTACACCTTC

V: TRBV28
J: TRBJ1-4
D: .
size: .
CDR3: CASSLVGIEGKLFF
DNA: TGTGCCAGCAGTTTAGTAGGGATTGAGGGAAAACTGTTTTTT

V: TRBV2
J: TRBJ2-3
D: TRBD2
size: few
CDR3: CASSEARRSSGRTDTQYF
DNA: TGTGCCAGCAGTGAAGCGCGTCGGAGTAGCGGGCGCACAGATACGCAGTATTTT

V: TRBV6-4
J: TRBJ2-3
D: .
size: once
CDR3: CASSVDYTDTQYF
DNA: TGTGCCAGCAGTGTGGACTACACAGATACGCAGTATTTT

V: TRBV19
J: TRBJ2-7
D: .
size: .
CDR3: CASSLSGTLYEQYF
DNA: TGTGCCAGTAGCCTTAGCGGAACCCTCTACGAGCAGTACTTC

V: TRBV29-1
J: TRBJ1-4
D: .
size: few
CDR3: CSVALNEKLFF
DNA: TGCAGCGTTGCCCTTAATGAAAAACTGTTTTTT

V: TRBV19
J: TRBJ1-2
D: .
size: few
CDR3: CASSIGPLYGYTF
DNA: TGTGCCAGTAGTATAGGGCCCCTCTATGGCTACACCTTC

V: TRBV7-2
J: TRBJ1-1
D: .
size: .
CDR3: CASSLRNLRGANTEAFF
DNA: TGTGCCAGCAGCTTACGGAACCTTCGGGGGGCAAACACTGAAGCTTTCTTT

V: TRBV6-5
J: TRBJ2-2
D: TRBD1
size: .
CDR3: CASSYAGQGVTGELFF
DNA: TGTGCCAGCAGTTATGCGGGACAGGGAGTCACCGGGGAGCTGTTTTTT

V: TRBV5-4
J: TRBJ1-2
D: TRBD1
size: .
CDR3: CASSSPRTGDSYGYTF
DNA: TGTGCCAGCAGCTCCCCCCGGACAGGGGATTCATATGGCTACACCTTC

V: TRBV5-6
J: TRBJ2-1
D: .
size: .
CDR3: CASSPTGRNEQFF
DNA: TGTGCCAGCAGCCCGACAGGGAGGAATGAGCAGTTCTTC

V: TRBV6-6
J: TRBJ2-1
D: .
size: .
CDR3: CASSPSGGSYNEQFF
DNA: TGTGCCAGCAGCCCCTCCGGGGGCTCCTACAATGAGCAGTTCTTC